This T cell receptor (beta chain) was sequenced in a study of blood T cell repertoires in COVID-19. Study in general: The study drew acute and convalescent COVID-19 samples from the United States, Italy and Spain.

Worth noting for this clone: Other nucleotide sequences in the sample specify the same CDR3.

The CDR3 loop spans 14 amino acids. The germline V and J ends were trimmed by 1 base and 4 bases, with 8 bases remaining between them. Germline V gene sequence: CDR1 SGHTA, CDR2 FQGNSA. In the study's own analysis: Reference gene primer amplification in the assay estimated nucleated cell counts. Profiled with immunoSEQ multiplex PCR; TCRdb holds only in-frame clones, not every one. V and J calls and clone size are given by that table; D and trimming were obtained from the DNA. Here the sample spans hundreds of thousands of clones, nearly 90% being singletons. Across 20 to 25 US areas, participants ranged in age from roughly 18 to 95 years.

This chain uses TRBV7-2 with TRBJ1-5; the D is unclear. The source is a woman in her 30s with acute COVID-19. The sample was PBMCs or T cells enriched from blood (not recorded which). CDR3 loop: CASSLGWQNQPQHF. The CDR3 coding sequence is TGTGCCAGCAGCTTAGGTTGGCAGAATCAGCCCCAGCATTTT.